These T cell receptor beta chains were read from a single sample in a study of cytomegalovirus exposure and HLA in healthy donors. Profiling relied on immunoSEQ multiplex PCR, and the TCRdb table lists in-frame clones only, not all of them. Of under 150,000 clones listed, less than 65% are singletons. What was sequenced was PBMCs. The source of these receptors is a man aged 35-49 years in good health and CMV-seropositive. Each CDR3 is given with its conserved first and last residue. D genes are given only for firm matches. Not every row has a clone size; where given, it reads once, few, many or a size class.

D	V	size	J	CDR3	DNA
.	TRBV19	.	TRBJ1-5	CASRRQFASNQPQHF	TGTGCCAGTAGACGACAGTTCGCTAGCAATCAGCCCCAGCATTTT
.	TRBV19	.	TRBJ2-7	CASSPGQTYEQYF	TGTGCCAGTAGTCCTGGACAGACCTACGAGCAGTACTTC
TRBD1	TRBV7-9	.	TRBJ2-7	CASSLDRGLTYEQYF	TGTGCCAGCAGCCTAGACAGGGGGCTTACCTACGAGCAGTACTTC
.	TRBV7-9	.	TRBJ2-7	CASSLPGGLSYEQYF	TGTGCCAGCAGCTTACCAGGTGGCCTCTCCTACGAGCAGTACTTC
.	TRBV29-1	.	TRBJ1-1	CSVELPGVNTEAFF	TGCAGCGTTGAATTGCCGGGGGTGAACACTGAAGCTTTCTTT
.	TRBV6-6	few	TRBJ2-2	CASSYSSAQGTGELFF	TGTGCCAGCAGTTACTCGAGCGCCCAGGGAACCGGGGAGCTGTTTTTT
TRBD1	TRBV5-1	few	TRBJ2-5	CASSLDRAILGPQYF	TGCGCCAGCAGCCTGGACAGGGCTATCCTGGGGCCCCAGTACTTC
.	TRBV30	.	TRBJ1-1	CAWSATGQPELDFF	TGTGCCTGGAGTGCTACAGGACAGCCAGAGTTGGATTTCTTT
.	TRBV12-5	.	TRBJ2-3	CASDDPDIHTDTQYF	TGTGCTAGTGACGACCCGGACATCCACACAGATACGCAGTATTTT
TRBD1	TRBV13	.	TRBJ2-7	CASSFRQGASQYF	TGTGCCAGCAGCTTCCGACAGGGGGCTTCCCAGTACTTC
TRBD1	TRBV7-7	.	TRBJ2-5	CASSQDRGSETQYF	TGTGCCAGCAGCCAGGACAGGGGATCCGAGACCCAGTACTTC